This entry is about one T cell receptor (beta chain). These data are taken from a study of blood T cell repertoires in COVID-19. Study-level background: Whether acute or convalescent, the COVID-19 samples came from the United States, Italy and Spain. T cells, B-cell-depleted T cells, or PBMCs supplied cDNA or gDNA.

V trimming: 3 bases; J trimming: 4 bases; junction bases outside the gene matches: 11. Germline V lookup: CDR1 MNHEY, CDR2 SMNVEV (reference sequence). This CDR3 is built from 16 residues. The table came from immunoSEQ multiplex PCR; TCRdb's copy has only in-frame clones and leaves some out. The sample yields more than 95,000 clones, approximately 88% seen once. Sequenced material: peripheral blood. The sequence came from a human donor in a cohort sampled during active COVID-19. The V and J genes are TRBV27 and TRBJ1-2; 7 bases are a match to TRBD1. DNA for the CDR3: TGTGCCAGCAGTTTTTCGACCGGACAGGTCAGCTATGGCTACACCTTC. Amino acid sequence: CASSFSTGQVSYGYTF.